A single sample is the source of the 7 T cell receptor beta chains below, sequenced in a study of molecular identifiers for immune sequencing clone quantification. TCRdb called the PCR reads again in MiXCR, with one record for every CDR3 protein. The sample lists 85,000 to 100,000 distinct CDR3 sequences; 20% to 30% were seen once. Sequencing was done on a sample of naive CD8+ T cells from blood, with Jurkat cell RNA spiked in. Subset specified: FACS-sorted CD8+CD4-CCR7+CD45RA+ naive T cells. The receptors were gathered from a human donor in good health. Some libraries in this study had Jurkat cell RNA spiked in.

Note on this clonotype: A much larger clone lies a single base off, so this may be a read error. Likely a read error: the CDR3 ends without its conserved phenylalanine or tryptophan. The chain uses TRBV9 and TRBJ1-1; 7 bases map to TRBD1. With 4 bases clipped from V and 4 bases from J, the junction kept 4 bases outside the gene matches. The CDR3 contains 13 residues. In germline, CDR1 is SGDLS, CDR2 YYNGEE. CDR3 amino acids: CASSQGGGTEAFY. For the CDR3, the DNA is TGTGCCAGCAGCCAGGGGGGAGGCACTGAAGCTTTCTAT.

In this sample, this clonotype turned up many times. The junction does not match germline at one end; this may be a read error. V gene TRBV2 combines with J gene TRBJ2-3; 10 bases agree with TRBD2. CDR1 SNHLY and CDR2 FYNNEI come from the germline V gene. The CDR3 contains 15 residues. This CDR3 is CAGSDLPSGSDTQYF. CDR3 bases: TGTGCCGGCAGTGATCTCCCTAGCGGGAGTGATACGCAGTATTTT.

As concerns this clonotype: One end of the junction is discordant with germline, which a read error may explain. The J gene is TRBJ2-7, the V gene TRBV6-1; 8 bases are a match to TRBD1. The CDR3 length is 15 residues. Germline CDR1 MNHNS, CDR2 SASEGT. Here the CDR3 reads CAGSEVGTGTYEQYF. CDR3 in DNA: TGTGCCGGCAGTGAAGTCGGGACAGGTACCTACGAGCAGTACTTC.

Comment on this clonotype: Here the CDR3 omits its conserved ending phenylalanine or tryptophan, so a read error is the likely source. In DNA, the CDR3 is TGCAGCGTTGAACTCACAGACAGACCCACTGAAGCTTTCTCT. This sequence encodes CSVELTDRPTEAFS. The chain uses TRBV29-1 and TRBJ1-1; D possibly corresponds to TRBD1 (5 bases). This CDR3 contains 14 residues. Looked up from germline, CDR1 is SQVTM and CDR2 is ANQGSEA. V shed 2 bases and J shed 4 bases, with 14 bases lying between them.

On this clonotype itself: Possible read error: a much larger clone is one base away. The J gene is TRBJ2-7, the V gene TRBV4-3; 11 bases line up with TRBD1. CDR1 is LGHNA and CDR2 is YSLEER in the germline V gene. With V trimmed by 0 bases and J by 4 bases, 5 bases remained unmatched. This CDR3 contains 16 residues. The DNA for the CDR3 is TGCGCCAGCAGCCAAGATCGGGGGACAGGGGGGTACGAGCAGTACTTC. Amino acid sequence: CASSQDRGTGGYEQYF.

This clonotype was observed many times. V is TRBV6-6 and J is TRBJ2-3; possibly TRBD1 or TRBD2 for D (5 bases each). CDR1 and CDR2 (germline): MNHNY, SVGAGI (reference sequence). The CDR3 has 13 amino acids. Trimming cost V 6 bases and J 4 bases, with 11 bases left between them. The CDR3 sequence is CASSSWGSDTQYF. DNA of the CDR3: TGTGCCAGCAGCTCCTGGGGGTCAGATACGCAGTATTTT.

This clonotype was observed a few times. This chain connects TRBV5-1 to TRBJ1-1, with 10 bases identical to TRBD1. V trimming: 4 bases; J trimming: 6 bases; junction bases outside the gene matches: 6. The CDR3 length is 14 residues. Germline V lookup: CDR1 SGHRS, CDR2 YFSETQ. In DNA, the CDR3 is TGCGCCAGCAGCCTGGGACAGGGGATGTCTGAAGCTTTCTTT. Residues: CASSLGQGMSEAFF.